This T cell receptor beta chain was identified in a study of T cells in Graves' hyperthyroidism and ophthalmopathy. Trimming took 6 bases from V and 0 from J, leaving 12 bases between them. Germline V gene data show CDR1 as LNHDA and CDR2 as SQIVND (reference sequence). This CDR3 is 15 amino acids long. Each patient was aged 18 to 65 and had newly diagnosed hyperthyroidism of under 2 months' duration. Diagnoses used clinical symptoms, serum thyroxine and TRAb, thyroid ultrasound and orbital computed tomography. A roughly 10 ml volume of fresh peripheral blood provided the PBMCs. This clonotype was detected a few times. The source material, RNA transcripts, was used to amplify TCR beta CDR3 regions. Researchers ran a first-round RT-PCR on the TCR CDR3 using the HTBI primer set. TCRdb re-derived calls from the multiplex PCR reads in MiXCR, one entry per CDR3 protein. The table has around 600,000 distinct CDR3 sequences, approximately 15% seen once; the top ten hold approximately 7%.

Sequences were obtained from blood. This receptor was obtained from a woman under 40 with Graves' hyperthyroidism. The V and J genes are TRBV19 and TRBJ1-5; tentative D call: TRBD1 (5 bases). The DNA for the CDR3 is TGTGCCAGTAGGGCGTGGGGGGATAGCAATCAGCCCCAGCATTTT. Protein sequence: CASRAWGDSNQPQHF.